This T cell receptor (beta chain) was sequenced during a study of blood T cell repertoires in COVID-19. Study in general: PBMCs, B-cell-depleted T cells, or T cells were the source of the cDNA or gDNA that made up the material.

In germline, CDR1 is ENHRY, CDR2 SYGVKD. The trim removed 0 bases at V and 6 bases at J, leaving 6 bases unmatched. The CDR3 contains 15 residues. This clone was detected only a few times. Authors' processing steps: Nucleated cell counts were estimated from reference gene primer amplification. This table comes from immunoSEQ multiplex PCR, and its TCRdb copy is limited to in-frame clones, with some not included. V and J calls and clone size are as listed in that table; D and trimming were resolved from the DNA. This sample has about 72,000 clones, with around 80% found just once. V gene TRBV10-3 combines with J gene TRBJ2-7; 9 bases match TRBD1. Sequencing was carried out using peripheral blood. This TCR came from a human donor in a cohort sampled during active COVID-19. The CDR3 nucleotides are TGTGCCATCAGTGAGTCAGGGACAGGGTTAAGCGAGCAGTACTTC. The encoded protein is CAISESGTGLSEQYF.